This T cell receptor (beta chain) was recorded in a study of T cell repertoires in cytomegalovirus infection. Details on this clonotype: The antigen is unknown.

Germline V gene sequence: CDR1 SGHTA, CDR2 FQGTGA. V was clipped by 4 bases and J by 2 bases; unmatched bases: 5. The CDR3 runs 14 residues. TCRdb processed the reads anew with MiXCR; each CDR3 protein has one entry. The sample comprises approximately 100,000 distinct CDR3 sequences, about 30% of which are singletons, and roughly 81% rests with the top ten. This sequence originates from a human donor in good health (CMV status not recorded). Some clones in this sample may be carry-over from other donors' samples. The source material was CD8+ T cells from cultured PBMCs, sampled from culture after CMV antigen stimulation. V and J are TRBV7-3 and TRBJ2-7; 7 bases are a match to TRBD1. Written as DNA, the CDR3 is TGTGCCAGCAGCTCCAGGGGGATACCCTACGAGCAGTACTTC. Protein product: CASSSRGIPYEQYF.